The T cell receptor beta chain described here comes from a study of immune evolution from preneoplasia to lung adenocarcinoma. Whole-study results and caveats: Normal lung had highest clonality; later lesions appeared denser, more diverse.

Premalignant or tumor cells were enriched by macro-dissection after pathologic assessment. Sequencing used immunoSEQ multiplex PCR; TCRdb keeps in-frame clones, though not all of them. Of about 41,000 clones in the sample, approximately 80% were seen once. From germline, CDR1 is MNHNS and CDR2 SASEGT. The length of the CDR3 is 15 residues. The ends were cut back, 8 bases at V and 7 bases at J, with 21 bases in the middle. About this clone itself: Its antigen remains unknown.

The rearrangement links TRBV6-1 to TRBJ2-1; D is unclear. This clonotype was sampled from a person in their sixties or seventies with lung adenocarcinoma. Sequencing input: FFPE invasive lung adenocarcinoma tissue. The CDR3 loop reads CASGPRQMMGNEQFF. CDR3 nucleotide sequence: TGTGCCAGCGGTCCAAGGCAGATGATGGGGAATGAGCAGTTCTTC.